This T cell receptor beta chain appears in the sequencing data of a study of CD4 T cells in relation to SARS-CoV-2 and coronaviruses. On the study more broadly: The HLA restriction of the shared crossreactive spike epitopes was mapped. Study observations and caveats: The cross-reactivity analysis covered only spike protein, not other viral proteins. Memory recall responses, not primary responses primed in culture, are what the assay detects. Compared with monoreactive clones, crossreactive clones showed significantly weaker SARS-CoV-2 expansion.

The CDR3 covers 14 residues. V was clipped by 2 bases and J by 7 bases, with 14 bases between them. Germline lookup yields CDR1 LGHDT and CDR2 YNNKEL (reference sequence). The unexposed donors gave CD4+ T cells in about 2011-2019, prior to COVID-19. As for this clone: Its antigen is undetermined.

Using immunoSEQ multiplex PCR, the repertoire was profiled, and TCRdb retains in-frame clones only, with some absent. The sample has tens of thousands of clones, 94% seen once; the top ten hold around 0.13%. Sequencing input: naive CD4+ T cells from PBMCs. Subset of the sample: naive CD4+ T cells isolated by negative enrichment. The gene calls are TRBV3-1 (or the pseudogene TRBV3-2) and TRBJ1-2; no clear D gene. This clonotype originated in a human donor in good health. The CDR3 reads CASSQSEAWGGYTF. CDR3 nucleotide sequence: TGTGCCAGCAGCCAATCAGAGGCATGGGGTGGCTACACCTTC.